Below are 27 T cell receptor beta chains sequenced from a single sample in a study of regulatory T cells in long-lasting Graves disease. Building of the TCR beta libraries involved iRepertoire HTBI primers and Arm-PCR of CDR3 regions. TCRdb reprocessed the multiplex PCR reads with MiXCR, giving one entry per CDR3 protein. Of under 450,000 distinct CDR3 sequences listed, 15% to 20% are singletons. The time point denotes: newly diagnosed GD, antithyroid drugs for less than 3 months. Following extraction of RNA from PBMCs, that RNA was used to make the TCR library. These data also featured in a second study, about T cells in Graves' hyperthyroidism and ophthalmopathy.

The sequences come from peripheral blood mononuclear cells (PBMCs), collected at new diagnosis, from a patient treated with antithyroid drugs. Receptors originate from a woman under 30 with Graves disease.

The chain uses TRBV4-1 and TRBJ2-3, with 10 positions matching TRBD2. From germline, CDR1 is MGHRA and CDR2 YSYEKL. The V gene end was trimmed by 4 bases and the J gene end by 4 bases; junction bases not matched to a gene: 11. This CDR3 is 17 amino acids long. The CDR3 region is CASSPLPLAGGPDTQYF. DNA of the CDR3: TGCGCCAGCAGCCCCTTACCCTTAGCGGGGGGTCCAGATACGCAGTATTTT.

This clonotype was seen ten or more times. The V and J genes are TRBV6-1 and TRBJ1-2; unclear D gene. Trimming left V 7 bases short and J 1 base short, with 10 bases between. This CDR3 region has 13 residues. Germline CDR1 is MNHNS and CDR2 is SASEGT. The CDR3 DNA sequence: TGTGCCAGCACCCTCGACCTTAACTATGGCTACACCTTC. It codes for CASTLDLNYGYTF.

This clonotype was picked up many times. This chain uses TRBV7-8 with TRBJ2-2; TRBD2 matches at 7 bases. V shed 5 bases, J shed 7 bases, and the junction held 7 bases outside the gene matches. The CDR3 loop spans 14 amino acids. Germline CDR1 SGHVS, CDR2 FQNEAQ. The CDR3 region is CASSPTSEGGELFF. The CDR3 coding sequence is TGTGCCAGCAGCCCTACTAGCGAGGGCGGGGAGCTGTTTTTT. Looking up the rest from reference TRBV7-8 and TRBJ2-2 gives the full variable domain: GAGVSQSPRYKVAKRGQDVALRCDPISGHVSLFWYQQALGQGPEFLTYFQNEAQLDKSGLPSDRFFAERPEGSVSTLKIQRTQQEDSAVYLCASSPTSEGGELFFGEGSRLTVL.

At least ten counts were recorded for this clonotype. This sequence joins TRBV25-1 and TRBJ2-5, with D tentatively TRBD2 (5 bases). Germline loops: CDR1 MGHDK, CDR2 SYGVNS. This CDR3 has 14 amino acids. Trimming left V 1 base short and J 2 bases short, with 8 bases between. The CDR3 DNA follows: TGTGCCAGCAGTGAATCGACGGGGCAAGAGACCCAGTACTTC. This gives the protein CASSESTGQETQYF. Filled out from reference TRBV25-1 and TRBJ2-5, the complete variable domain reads EADIYQTPRYLVIGTGKKITLECSQTMGHDKMYWYQQDPGMELHLIHYSYGVNSTEKGDLSSESTVSRIRTEHFPLTLESARPSHTSQYLCASSESTGQETQYFGPGTRLLVL.

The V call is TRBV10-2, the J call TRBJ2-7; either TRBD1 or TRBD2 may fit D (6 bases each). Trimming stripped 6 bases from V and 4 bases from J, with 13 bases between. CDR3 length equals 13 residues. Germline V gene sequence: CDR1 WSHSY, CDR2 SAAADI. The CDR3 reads CASRKRGDYEQYF. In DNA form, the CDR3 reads TGCGCCAGCAGGAAAAGGGGGGATTACGAGCAGTACTTC.

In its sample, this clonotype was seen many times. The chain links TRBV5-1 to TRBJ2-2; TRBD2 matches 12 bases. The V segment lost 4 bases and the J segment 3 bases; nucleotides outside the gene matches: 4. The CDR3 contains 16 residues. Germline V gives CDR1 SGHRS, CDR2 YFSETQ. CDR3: CASSPSGRADTGELFF. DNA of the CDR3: TGCGCCAGCAGCCCTAGCGGGAGGGCGGACACCGGGGAGCTGTTTTTT.

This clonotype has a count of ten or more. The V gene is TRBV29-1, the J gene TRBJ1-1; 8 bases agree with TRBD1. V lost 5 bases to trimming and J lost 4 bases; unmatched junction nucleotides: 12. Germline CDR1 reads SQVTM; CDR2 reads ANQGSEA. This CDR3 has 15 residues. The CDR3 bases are TGCAGCGTTCGGACAGGGCCAGGGGGGTCCACTGAAGCTTTCTTT. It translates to CSVRTGPGGSTEAFF. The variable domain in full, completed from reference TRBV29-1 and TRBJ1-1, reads SAVISQKPSRDICQRGTSLTIQCQVDSQVTMMFWYRQQPGQSLTLIATANQGSEATYESGFVIDKFPISRPNLTFSTLTVSNMSPEDSSIYLCSVRTGPGGSTEAFFGQGTRLTVV.

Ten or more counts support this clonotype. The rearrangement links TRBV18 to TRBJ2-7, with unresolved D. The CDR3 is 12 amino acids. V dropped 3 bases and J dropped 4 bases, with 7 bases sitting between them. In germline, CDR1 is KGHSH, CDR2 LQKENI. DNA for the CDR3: TGTGCCAGCTCACCCGGGCGGTACGAGCAGTACTTC. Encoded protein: CASSPGRYEQYF.

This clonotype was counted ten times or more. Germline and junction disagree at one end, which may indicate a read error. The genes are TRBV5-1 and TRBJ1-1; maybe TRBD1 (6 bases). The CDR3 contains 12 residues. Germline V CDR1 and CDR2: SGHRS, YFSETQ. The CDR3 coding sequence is TGTGCCAGCAGCTTGAGTCCTCAGGGGGCTTTCTTT. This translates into CASSLSPQGAFF.

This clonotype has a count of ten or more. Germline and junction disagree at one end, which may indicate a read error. CDR3 loop: CASSGPGQTYEQYF. Here the CDR3 DNA reads TGTGCCAGCAGCGGGCCGGGACAGACCTACGAGCAGTACTTC. This chain links TRBV5-1 with TRBJ2-7, with a tentative D call TRBD1 (7 bases). Germline CDR1 reads SGHRS; CDR2 reads YFSETQ. The CDR3 sequence is 14 residues long.

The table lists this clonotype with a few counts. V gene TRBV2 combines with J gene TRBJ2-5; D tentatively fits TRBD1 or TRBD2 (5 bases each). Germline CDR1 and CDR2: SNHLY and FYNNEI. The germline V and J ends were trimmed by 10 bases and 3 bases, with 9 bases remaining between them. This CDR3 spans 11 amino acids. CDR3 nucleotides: TGTGCCATGGGGACGGAAGAGACCCAGTACTTC. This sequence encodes CAMGTEETQYF.

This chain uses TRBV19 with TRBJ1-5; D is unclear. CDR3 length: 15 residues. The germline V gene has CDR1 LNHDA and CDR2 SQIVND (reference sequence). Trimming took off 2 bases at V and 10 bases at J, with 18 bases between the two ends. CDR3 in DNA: TGTGCCAGTAGTATATCCCCGCATATTAATCTTCCCCAGCATTTT. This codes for CASSISPHINLPQHF.

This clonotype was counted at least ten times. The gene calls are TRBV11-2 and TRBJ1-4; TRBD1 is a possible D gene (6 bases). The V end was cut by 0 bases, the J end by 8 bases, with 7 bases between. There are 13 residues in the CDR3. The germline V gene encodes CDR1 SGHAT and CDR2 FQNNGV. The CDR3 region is CASSLETGEKLFF. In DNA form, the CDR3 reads TGTGCCAGCAGCTTAGAAACAGGGGAAAAACTGTTTTTT.

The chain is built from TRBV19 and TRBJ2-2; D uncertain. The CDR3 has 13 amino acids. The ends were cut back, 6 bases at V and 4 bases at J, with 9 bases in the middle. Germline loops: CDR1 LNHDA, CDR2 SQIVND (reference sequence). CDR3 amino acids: CASRQTLTGELFF. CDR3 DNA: TGTGCCAGTAGACAAACTCTCACCGGGGAGCTGTTTTTT.

The CDR3 DNA sequence: TGTGCCACCAGCAGAGATCCGGCCCAGGATCAGCCCCAGCATTTT. Translated, it gives CATSRDPAQDQPQHF. The rearrangement links TRBV15 to TRBJ1-5; D not resolved. The CDR3 length is 15 residues. Germline assignment: CDR1 LNHNV and CDR2 YYDKDF (reference sequence). The ends were cut back, 0 bases at V and 5 bases at J, with 11 bases in the middle.

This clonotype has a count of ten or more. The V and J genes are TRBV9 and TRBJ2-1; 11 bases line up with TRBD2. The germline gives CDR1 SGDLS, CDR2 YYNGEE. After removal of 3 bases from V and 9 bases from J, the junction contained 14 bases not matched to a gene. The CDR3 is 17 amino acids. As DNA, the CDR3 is TGTGCCAGCAGCGACCTTCTCGTACTAGCGGGAGAGGGTGAGCAGTTCTTC. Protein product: CASSDLLVLAGEGEQFF.

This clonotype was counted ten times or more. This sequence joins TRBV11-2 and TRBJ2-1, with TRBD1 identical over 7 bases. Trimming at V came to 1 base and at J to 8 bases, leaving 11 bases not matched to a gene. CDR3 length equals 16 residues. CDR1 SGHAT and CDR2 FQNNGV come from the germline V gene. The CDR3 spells CASSLVRDSYRDEQFF. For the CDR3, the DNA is TGTGCCAGCAGCTTAGTCCGGGACAGCTATCGCGATGAGCAGTTCTTC.

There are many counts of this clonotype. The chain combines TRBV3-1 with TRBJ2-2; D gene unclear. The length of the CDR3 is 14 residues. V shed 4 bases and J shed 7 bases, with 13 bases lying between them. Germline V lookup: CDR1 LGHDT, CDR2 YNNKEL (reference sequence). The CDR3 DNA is TGTGCCAGCAGCCGCACGCCGATCCTCGGGGAGCTGTTTTTT. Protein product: CASSRTPILGELFF.

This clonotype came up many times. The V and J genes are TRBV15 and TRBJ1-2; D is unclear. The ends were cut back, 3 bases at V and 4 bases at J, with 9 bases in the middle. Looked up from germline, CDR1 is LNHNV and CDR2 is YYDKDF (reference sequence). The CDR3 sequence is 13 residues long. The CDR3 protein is CATSRRMGYGYTF. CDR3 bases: TGTGCCACCAGCAGGCGGATGGGCTATGGCTACACCTTC.

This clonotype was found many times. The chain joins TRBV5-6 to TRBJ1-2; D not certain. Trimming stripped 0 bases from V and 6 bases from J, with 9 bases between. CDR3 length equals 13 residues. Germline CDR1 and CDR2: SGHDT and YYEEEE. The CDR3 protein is CASSLGGEDGYTF. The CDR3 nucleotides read TGTGCCAGCAGCTTGGGCGGTGAGGATGGCTACACCTTC.

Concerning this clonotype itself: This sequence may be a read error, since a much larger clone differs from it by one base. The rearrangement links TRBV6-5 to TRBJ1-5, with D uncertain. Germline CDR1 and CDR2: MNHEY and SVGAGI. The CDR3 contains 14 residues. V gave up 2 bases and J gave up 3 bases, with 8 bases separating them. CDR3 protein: CASSYRRYNQPQHF. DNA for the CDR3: TGTGCCAGCAGTTACAGAAGGTACAATCAGCCCCAGCATTTT.

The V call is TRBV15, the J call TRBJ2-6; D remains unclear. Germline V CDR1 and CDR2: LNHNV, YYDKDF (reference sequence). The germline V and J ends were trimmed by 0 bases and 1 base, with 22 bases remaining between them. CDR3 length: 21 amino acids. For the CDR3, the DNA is TGTGCCACCAGCAGAGATCATCGCGTGTCATCCAGCCATTCTGGGGCCAACGTCCTGACTTTC. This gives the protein CATSRDHRVSSSHSGANVLTF.

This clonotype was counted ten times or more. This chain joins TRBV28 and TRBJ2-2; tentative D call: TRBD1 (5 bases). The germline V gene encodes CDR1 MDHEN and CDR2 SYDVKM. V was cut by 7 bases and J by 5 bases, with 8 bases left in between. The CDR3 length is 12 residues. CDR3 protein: CASNPGTGELFF. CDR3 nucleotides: TGTGCCAGCAACCCAGGGACCGGGGAGCTGTTTTTT.

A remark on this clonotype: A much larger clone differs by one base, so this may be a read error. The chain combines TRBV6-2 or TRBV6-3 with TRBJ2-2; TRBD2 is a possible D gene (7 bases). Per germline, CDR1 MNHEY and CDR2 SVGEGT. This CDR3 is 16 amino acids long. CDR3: CASSTRGGANTEELFF. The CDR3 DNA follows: TGTGCCAGCAGTACTCGAGGGGGGGCAAACACCGAGGAGCTGTTTTTT.

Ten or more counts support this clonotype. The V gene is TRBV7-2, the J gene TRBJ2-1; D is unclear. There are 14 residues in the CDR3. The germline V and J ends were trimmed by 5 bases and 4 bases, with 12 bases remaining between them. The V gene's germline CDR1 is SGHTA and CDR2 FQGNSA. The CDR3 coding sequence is TGTGCCAGCAGCCGAGAAGGGAATTACAATGAGCAGTTCTTC. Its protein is CASSREGNYNEQFF. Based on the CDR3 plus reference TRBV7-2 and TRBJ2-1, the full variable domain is GAGVSQSPSNKVTEKGKDVELRCDPISGHTALYWYRQSLGQGLEFLIYFQGNSAPDKSGLPSDRFSAERTGGSVSTLTIQRTQQEDSAVYLCASSREGNYNEQFFGPGTRLTVL.

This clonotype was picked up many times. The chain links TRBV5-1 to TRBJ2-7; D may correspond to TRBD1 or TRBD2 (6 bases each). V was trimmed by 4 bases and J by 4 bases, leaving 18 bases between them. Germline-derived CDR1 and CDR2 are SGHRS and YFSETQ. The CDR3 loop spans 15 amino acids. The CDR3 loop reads CASSGSAQGTYEQYF. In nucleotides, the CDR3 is TGCGCCAGCAGCGGTTCCGCGCAGGGGACTTACGAGCAGTACTTC.

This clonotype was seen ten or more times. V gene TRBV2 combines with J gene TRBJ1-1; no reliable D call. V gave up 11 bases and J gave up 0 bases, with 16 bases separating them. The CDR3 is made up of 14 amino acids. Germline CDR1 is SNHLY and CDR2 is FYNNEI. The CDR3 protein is CALKAGALNTEAFF. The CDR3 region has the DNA TGTGCCTTAAAGGCAGGTGCGTTGAACACTGAAGCTTTCTTT.